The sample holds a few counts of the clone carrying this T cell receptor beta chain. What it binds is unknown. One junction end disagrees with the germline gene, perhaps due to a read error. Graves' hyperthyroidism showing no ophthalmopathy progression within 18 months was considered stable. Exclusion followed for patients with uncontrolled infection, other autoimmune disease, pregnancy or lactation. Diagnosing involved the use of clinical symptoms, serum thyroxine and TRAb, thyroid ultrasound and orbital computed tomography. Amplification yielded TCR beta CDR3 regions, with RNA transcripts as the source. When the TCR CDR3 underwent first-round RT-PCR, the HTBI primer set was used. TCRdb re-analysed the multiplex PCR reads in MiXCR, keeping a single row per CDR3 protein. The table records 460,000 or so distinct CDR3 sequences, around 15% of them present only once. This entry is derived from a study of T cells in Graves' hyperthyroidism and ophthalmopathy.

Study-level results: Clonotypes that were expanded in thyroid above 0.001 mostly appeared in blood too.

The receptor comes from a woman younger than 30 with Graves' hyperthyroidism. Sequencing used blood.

The CDR3 is CASSIEGTMNTEASF. The CDR3 bases are TGTGCCAGTAGTATCGAGGGGACTATGAACACTGAAGCTTCCTTT. V gene TRBV19 combines with J gene TRBJ1-1; TRBD1 might be the D (5 bases). The CDR3 spans 15 residues. Germline CDR1 and CDR2: LNHDA and SQIVND (reference sequence).